The 18 T cell receptor beta chains below were found in one sample sequenced in a study of T cell responses to AZD1222 COVID-19 vaccine. Libraries were prepared by immunoSEQ multiplex PCR; TCRdb keeps only in-frame clonotypes and omits some of them. The sample has about 180,000 clones; approximately 95% are singletons. Specimen: peripheral blood, collected 28 days after the second dose of the MenACWY control vaccine. These receptors were taken from an adult who received the MenACWY meningococcal vaccine as a control.

The chain uses TRBV10-3 and TRBJ1-4; a weak D match, TRBD1 (6 bases). This CDR3 has 15 residues. Trimming removed 2 bases from V and 4 bases from J, with 11 bases in between. The V gene's germline CDR1 is ENHRY and CDR2 SYGVKD. The CDR3 here is CAISEIQGINEKLFF. As DNA, the CDR3 is TGTGCCATCAGTGAGATTCAGGGGATTAATGAAAAACTGTTTTTT.

This clone was observed once. The chain is built from TRBV5-1 and TRBJ2-4, with 8 bases lining up with TRBD2. The CDR3 has 14 residues. Germline V gives CDR1 SGHRS, CDR2 YFSETQ. The J segment lost 9 bases and the V segment lost 4 bases, leaving 9 bases of the junction unmatched. Written as DNA, the CDR3 is TGCGCCAGCAGCCCGACCGGGACTAGTTCCATTCAGTACTTC. This encodes CASSPTGTSSIQYF.

The CDR3 protein is CASRSSGGPVYEQYF. The DNA for the CDR3 is TGTGCCAGCAGATCTAGCGGGGGGCCTGTGTACGAGCAGTACTTC. The chain carries TRBV28 and TRBJ2-7; TRBD2 matches at 11 bases. V lost 6 bases, J lost 4 bases, and 8 bases stayed unmatched. CDR3 length equals 15 residues. The germline CDR1 and CDR2 sequences are MDHEN and SYDVKM. The whole variable domain, filled in from reference TRBV28 and TRBJ2-7, reads DVKVTQSSRYLVKRTGEKVFLECVQDMDHENMFWYRQDPGLGLRLIYFSYDVKMKEKGDIPEGYSVSREKKERFSLILESASTNQTSMYLCASRSSGGPVYEQYFGPGTRLTVT.

V usage is TRBV7-3 and J usage is TRBJ2-2; tentatively, D is TRBD2 (7 bases). With 2 bases removed from V and 5 bases from J, the gap between germline ends came to 15 bases. CDR1 SGHTA and CDR2 FQGTGA come from the germline V gene. The CDR3 covers 16 residues. The CDR3 sequence: CASSLDGGPRTGELFF. For the CDR3, the DNA is TGTGCCAGCAGCTTAGACGGGGGGCCGAGAACCGGGGAGCTGTTTTTT.

The V and J genes are TRBV18 and TRBJ2-7, with D maybe TRBD1 (8 bases). The V gene lost 6 bases and the J gene lost 4 bases, with 16 bases spanning the gap. This CDR3 has 14 amino acids. Looked up from germline, CDR1 is KGHSH and CDR2 is LQKENI. The CDR3 region has the DNA TGTGCCAGCTCTCAACAGGGGGGGGGATACGAGCAGTACTTC. It yields the protein CASSQQGGGYEQYF.

CDR3 loop: CASSSPSTGKNYGYTF. Written as DNA, the CDR3 is TGTGCCAGCAGTTCCCCCTCAACAGGGAAAAACTATGGCTACACCTTC. The genes are TRBV28 and TRBJ1-2; tentatively, D is TRBD1 (6 bases). The V gene lost 4 bases and the J gene lost 2 bases, with 17 bases spanning the gap. CDR3 length: 16 amino acids. Germline CDR1 MDHEN, CDR2 SYDVKM.

The rearrangement joins TRBV9 to TRBJ1-6; D is unclear. The CDR3 is 15 amino acids. The ends were cut back, 2 bases at V and 7 bases at J, with 13 bases in the middle. The germline V gene encodes CDR1 SGDLS and CDR2 YYNGEE. The CDR3 protein is CASSVSSGPNSPLHF. The CDR3 DNA reads as TGTGCCAGCAGCGTCTCCTCAGGCCCAAATTCACCCCTCCACTTT.

The rearrangement links TRBV19 to TRBJ1-6; 9 bases are shared with TRBD1. CDR3 length: 14 residues. J was trimmed by 6 bases and V by 7 bases; bases with no gene match: 4. Germline loops: CDR1 LNHDA, CDR2 SQIVND (reference sequence). The CDR3 loop reads CASNPGQGNSPLHF. The CDR3 region has the DNA TGTGCCAGTAATCCGGGACAGGGTAATTCACCCCTCCACTTT.

The CDR3 here is CASSSRTGSYGYTF. The CDR3 DNA reads TGTGCCAGCAGCTCCCGGACAGGGTCCTATGGCTACACCTTC. The J gene is TRBJ1-2, the V gene TRBV7-9, with 8 bases that match TRBD1. The CDR3 runs to 14 residues. V lost 4 bases to trimming and J lost 4 bases; unmatched junction nucleotides: 5. Germline CDR1 is SEHNR and CDR2 is FQNEAQ (reference sequence).

The chain is built from TRBV28 and TRBJ1-3; D call uncertain. This CDR3 has 15 residues. Trimming stripped 3 bases from V and 0 bases from J, with 9 bases between. Germline CDR1 is MDHEN and CDR2 is SYDVKM. CDR3 loop: CASSFLRYSGNTIYF. CDR3 nucleotides: TGTGCCAGCAGTTTCCTCAGATACTCTGGAAACACCATATATTTT.

This clone has a single count. The chain is built from TRBV5-8 and TRBJ2-1; 8 bases map to TRBD2. J gave up 7 bases and V 3 bases, and 6 bases lay outside the gene matches. The CDR3 sequence is 14 residues long. The germline V gene has CDR1 SGHTS and CDR2 YDEGEE. DNA for the CDR3: TGTGCCAGCAGCTCCCGACTAGCGAGAAATGAGCAGTTCTTC. Its translation is CASSSRLARNEQFF.

This clone was seen only once. The rearrangement joins TRBV19 to TRBJ1-1, with D possibly being TRBD1 (6 bases). Germline V gives CDR1 LNHDA, CDR2 SQIVND (reference sequence). V lost 6 bases to trimming and J lost 1 base, with 12 bases between them. The CDR3 loop spans 14 amino acids. The CDR3 is CASRPRGGNTEAFF. The DNA for the CDR3 is TGTGCCAGTAGGCCTAGGGGGGGGAACACTGAAGCTTTCTTT.

There are a few counts of this clone. The V call is TRBV3-1 (or the pseudogene TRBV3-2), the J call TRBJ1-4; 7 bases are shared with TRBD1. The germline V gene has CDR1 LGHDT and CDR2 YNNKEL (reference sequence). The V gene end was trimmed by 3 bases and the J gene end by 10 bases; junction bases not matched to a gene: 5. The CDR3 is made up of 13 amino acids. The DNA of the CDR3 is TGTGCCAGCAGCCAGACAGGGATCGGAAAACTGTTTTTT. This gives the protein CASSQTGIGKLFF.

The chain combines TRBV11-2 with TRBJ1-5; 8 nucleotides line up with TRBD1. V trimming: 5 bases; J trimming: 5 bases; junction bases outside the gene matches: 8. Germline V gene lookup returns CDR1 SGHAT and CDR2 FQNNGV. This CDR3 is built from 15 residues. CDR3 nucleotides: TGTGCCAGCAGCCCAGGGGGCAGGGATTATCAGCCCCAGCATTTT. Translating gives CASSPGGRDYQPQHF.

The genes are TRBV30 and TRBJ1-5, with TRBD1 matching over 7 bases. Germline CDR1 and CDR2: GTSNPN and SVGIG (reference sequence). With V trimmed by 2 bases and J by 2 bases, 12 bases remained unmatched. The CDR3 runs to 17 residues. The CDR3 DNA reads TGTGCCTGGAGTCCTCGTATAACAGGGGTGCGCAATCAGCCCCAGCATTTT. It codes for CAWSPRITGVRNQPQHF.

The V call is TRBV19, the J call TRBJ2-3, with D possibly matching TRBD2 (6 bases). The CDR3 runs to 14 residues. Germline CDR1 LNHDA, CDR2 SQIVND (reference sequence). Trimming left V 9 bases short and J 1 base short, with 14 bases between. CDR3 sequence: CASSPGGGTDTQYF. The DNA of the CDR3 is TGTGCCAGCAGCCCCGGCGGGGGCACAGATACGCAGTATTTT.

The CDR3 DNA reads as TGCGCCAGCAGCCAAGCCGCCTCCCCCGAGCAGTACTTC. Its protein product is CASSQAASPEQYF. The chain carries TRBV4-1 and TRBJ2-7; D unresolved. The CDR3 is 13 amino acids. The germline V gene has CDR1 MGHRA and CDR2 YSYEKL. Trimming shortened V by 1 base and J by 6 bases, and 10 bases separated the two germline ends.

The chain is built from TRBV15 and TRBJ1-6; 7 bases align to TRBD1. J was trimmed by 8 bases and V by 9 bases; bases with no gene match: 10. The CDR3 totals 14 residues. Germline V gene lookup returns CDR1 LNHNV and CDR2 YYDKDF (reference sequence). The DNA for the CDR3 is TGTGCCACTAACAGGGGAGGGGAACATTCACCCCTCCACTTT. It specifies CATNRGGEHSPLHF.